The following is a T cell receptor beta chain sequence with its context. These data are taken from a study of T cell changes during pregnancy in multiple sclerosis. The CDR3 runs to 15 residues. Germline lookup yields CDR1 SEHNR and CDR2 FQNEAQ (reference sequence). Unmatched junction bases numbered 8, after V lost 5 bases and J lost 5 bases. This table comes from immunoSEQ multiplex PCR, and its TCRdb copy is limited to in-frame clones, with some not included. The data show more than 70,000 clones, with roughly 92% seen just once and about 2.5% held by the top ten. The source is a female donor with multiple sclerosis, enrolled in a pregnancy study. This specimen consisted of peripheral blood, obtained before pregnancy. This chain joins TRBV7-9 and TRBJ2-5; 10 bases align to TRBD2. CDR3 sequence reads: CASSEIAGGEETQYF. In DNA, the CDR3 is TGTGCCAGCAGCGAGATAGCGGGAGGAGAGGAGACCCAGTACTTC.